This T cell receptor beta chain came from a study of Graves' ophthalmopathy and Graves' hyperthyroidism. RNA transcripts served as template for amplifying TCR beta CDR3 sequences. First-round RT-PCR relied on HTBI primers, and a second-round multiplex PCR came next. TCRdb re-called the multiplex PCR reads through MiXCR, storing one row per CDR3 protein. The data contain about 620,000 distinct CDR3 sequences, 22% of them singletons. This clonotype was recorded at least ten times. This receptor was obtained from a woman between 18 and 30 years old with stable Graves' hyperthyroidism. Some clones in this sample may be carry-over from other donors' samples. The sequencing input was peripheral blood.

In DNA, the CDR3 is TGCAGTGCCGACTACAGGGGAGGAAGAGAGACCCAGTACTTC. It yields the protein CSADYRGGRETQYF. The genes are TRBV20-1 and TRBJ2-5; a possible D gene is TRBD1 (7 bases). The germline V gene has CDR1 DFQATT and CDR2 SNEGSKA (reference sequence). The CDR3 length is 14 residues. Trimming pared 6 bases from V and 4 bases from J, leaving 18 bases between.